This TCR beta chain was sequenced in a study of blood T cell repertoires in COVID-19. Germline V gene sequence: CDR1 SGHDT, CDR2 YYEEEE. The CDR3 is made up of 15 amino acids. V shed 4 bases and J 3 bases; nucleotides not matched to a gene: 7. Sequenced by immunoSEQ multiplex PCR; TCRdb stores in-frame clones only, minus some. The sample contains over 400,000 clones, 86% of which appear only once. The specimen sequenced was peripheral blood. The J gene is TRBJ2-3, the V gene TRBV5-6, with TRBD1 matching over 8 bases. The TCR was taken from a woman under 40 with active or convalescent COVID-19. For the CDR3, the DNA is TGTGCCAGCAGCCTCCGGGACAGGTTGACAGATACGCAGTATTTT. Protein product: CASSLRDRLTDTQYF.